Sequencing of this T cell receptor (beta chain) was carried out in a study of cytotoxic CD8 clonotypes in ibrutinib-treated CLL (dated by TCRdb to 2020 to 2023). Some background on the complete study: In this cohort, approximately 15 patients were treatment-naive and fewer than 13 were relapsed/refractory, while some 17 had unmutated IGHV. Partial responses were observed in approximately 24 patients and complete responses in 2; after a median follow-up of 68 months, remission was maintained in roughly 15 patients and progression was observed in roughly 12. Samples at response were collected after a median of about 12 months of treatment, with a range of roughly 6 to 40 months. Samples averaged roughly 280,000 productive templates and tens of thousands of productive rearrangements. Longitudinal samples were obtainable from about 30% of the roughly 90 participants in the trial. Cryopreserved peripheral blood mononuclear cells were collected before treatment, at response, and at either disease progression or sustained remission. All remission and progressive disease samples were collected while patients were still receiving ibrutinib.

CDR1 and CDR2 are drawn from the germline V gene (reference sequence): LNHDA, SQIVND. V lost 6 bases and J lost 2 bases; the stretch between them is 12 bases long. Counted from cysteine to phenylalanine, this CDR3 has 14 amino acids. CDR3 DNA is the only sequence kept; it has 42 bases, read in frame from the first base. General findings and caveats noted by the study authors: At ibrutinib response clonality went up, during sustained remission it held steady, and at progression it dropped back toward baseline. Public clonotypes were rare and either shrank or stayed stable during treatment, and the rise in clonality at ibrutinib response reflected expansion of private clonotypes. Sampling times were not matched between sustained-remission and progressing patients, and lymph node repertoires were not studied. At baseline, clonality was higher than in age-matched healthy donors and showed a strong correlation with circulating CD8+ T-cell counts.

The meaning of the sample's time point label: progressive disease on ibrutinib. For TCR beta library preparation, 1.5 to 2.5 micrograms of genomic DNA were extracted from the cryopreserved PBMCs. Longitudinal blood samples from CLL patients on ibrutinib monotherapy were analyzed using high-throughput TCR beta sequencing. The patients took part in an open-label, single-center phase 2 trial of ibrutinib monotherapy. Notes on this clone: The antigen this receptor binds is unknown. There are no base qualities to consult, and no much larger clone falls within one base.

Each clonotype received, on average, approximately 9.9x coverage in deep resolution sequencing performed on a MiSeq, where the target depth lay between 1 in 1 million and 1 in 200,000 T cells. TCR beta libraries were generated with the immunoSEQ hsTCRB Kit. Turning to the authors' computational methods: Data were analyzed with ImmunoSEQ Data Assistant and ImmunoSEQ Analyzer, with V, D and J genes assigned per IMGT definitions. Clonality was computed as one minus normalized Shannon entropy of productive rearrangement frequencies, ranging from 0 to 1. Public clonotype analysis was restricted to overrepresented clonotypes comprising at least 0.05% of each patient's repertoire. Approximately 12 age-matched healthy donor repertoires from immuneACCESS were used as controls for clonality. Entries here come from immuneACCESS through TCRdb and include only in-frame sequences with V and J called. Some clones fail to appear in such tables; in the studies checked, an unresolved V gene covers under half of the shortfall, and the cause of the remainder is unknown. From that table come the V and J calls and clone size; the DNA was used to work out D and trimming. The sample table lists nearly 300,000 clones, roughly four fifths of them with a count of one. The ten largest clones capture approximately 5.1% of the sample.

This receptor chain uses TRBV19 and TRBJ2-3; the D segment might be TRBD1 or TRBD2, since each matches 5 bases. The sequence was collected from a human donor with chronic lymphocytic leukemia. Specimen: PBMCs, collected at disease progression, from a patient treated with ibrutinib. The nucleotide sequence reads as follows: TGTGCCAGTAGGCTTCGGGACGCCACAGATACGCAGTATTTT. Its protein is CASRLRDATDTQYF. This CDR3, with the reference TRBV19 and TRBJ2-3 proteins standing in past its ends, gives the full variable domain DGGITQSPKYLFRKEGQNVTLSCEQNLNHDAMYWYRQDPGQGLRLIYYSQIVNDFQKGDIAEGYSVSREKKESFPLTVTSAQKNPTAFYLCASRLRDATDTQYFGPGTRLTVL.